This T cell receptor (beta chain) was documented in a study of T cells and copy number aberrations in small-cell lung cancer. All donors had upfront surgery without preoperative chemotherapy, radiotherapy or any immunotherapy. The table came from immunoSEQ multiplex PCR; TCRdb's copy has only in-frame clones and leaves some out. This repertoire shows 9,000 to 10,000 clones, over 60% found once; its top ten account for 30% to 35%. CDR1 is LNHDA and CDR2 is SQIVND in the germline V gene (reference sequence). CDR3 size: 17 residues. The V end was cut by 5 bases, the J end by 2 bases, with 16 bases between. A single count supports this clone.

The sequence was collected from a man in his fifties or sixties with small cell lung cancer. The sample was normal tissue next to the tumor. This chain links TRBV19 with TRBJ2-6; possible D gene TRBD2, 5 bases. CDR3 sequence (DNA): TGTGCCAGTAGTTCCGGGTTAGGAGGAACTGGGGCCAACGTCCTGACTTTC. Its protein product is CASSSGLGGTGANVLTF.